This note documents a single T cell receptor (beta chain) sequence. Its specific antigen is unknown. Base-call qualities are not available, and no considerably larger clone is one nucleotide away. This specimen belongs to a study of cytomegalovirus exposure and HLA in healthy donors (dated by TCRdb to 2016 to 2017). Turning to the overall study: According to an earlier analysis of around 600 of the donors, about 170 million T cells yielded some 110 million unique TCR beta sequences and approximately 300 Gb of sequence data. Approximately 300 gigabases of sequencing data and 91 million or so unique TCR sequences made up an early release that covered 640 HLA-typed donors. The genetic ancestry cluster associated with self-reported Caucasian donors included approximately 85% of the 398 genotyped donors. The study aimed to test whether cataloging public T cell receptors could reveal signatures of past pathogen exposure. The study profiled the T cell repertoires of under 850 subjects by immunosequencing and related them to cytomegalovirus serostatus. A separate validation cohort of over 95 different subjects was used in addition to the roughly 670-subject first cohort. To predict cytomegalovirus infection status, the study brought together high-throughput TCR immunosequencing, statistical association of individual TCRs with disease status, and machine learning. A later analysis re-analyzed previously published TCR beta repertoires from 660 or so donors and added high-resolution HLA genotyping to study TCR occurrence patterns. Rather than drawing on any new phenotypic data, the later analysis identified candidate immune exposures from TCR beta sequences and the way those sequences occurred across donors. To decide whether each TCR beta V gene segment behaved as functional or pseudogenic, an earlier analysis of some 600 of the donors relied on high-throughput TCR beta sequencing. Alongside the repertoire data, information on donor age, sex, ethnicity and CMV serostatus was compiled. A later genetic analysis took genome-wide SNP genotypes for about 65% of the roughly 670 donors and used that subset as a discovery cohort. Every repertoire in the discovery cohort had been generated on one and the same sequencing platform. HLA typing included class I and class II loci at four-digit resolution. Typing coverage differed by locus: A, B, C, DRB1 and DQB1 were typed in roughly 620-630 donors, DQA1 in 522, DPA1 in 600 to 610, and DPB1 in around 440. Because of strong linkage in the cohort, 5 or 6 DR-DQ haplotypes were treated as single units for association and clustering. Across under 500 genotyped donors of the cohort, an average of roughly 200,000 unique TCR beta nucleotide sequences per donor were sequenced, and 15% to 20% of those sequences were non-productive. Findings and caveats that apply to the study as a whole: According to a later analysis, most CMV-associated TCR beta chains appeared to be HLA-restricted, and the HLA associations seemed to be driven largely by CMV exposure. A later genetic analysis associated a missense DCLRE1C variant with V-gene and J-gene trimming of TCR beta chains, and an independent cohort replicated the association. Only TCR beta chains were sequenced in this cohort, and the absence of alpha or paired-chain data limited detectable features. Across donors, most TCR sequences were observed very rarely, whereas some public TCRs were present in many individuals. CMV serostatus was the only immune exposure information available for the cohort. A group of highly shared sequence variants was considered likely to be a technical artifact of the sequencing pipeline. When HLA alleles, especially DR and DQ, strongly co-occurred, TCR associations were difficult to assign to individual alleles. The 87-base-pair reads could not distinguish some IMGT-functional V segments, including TRBV6-2 and TRBV6-3, so those segments were excluded. Specific HLA alleles were associated with 18,000 or so TCR beta sequences at a false discovery rate of 0.05 in a later analysis. Cytomegalovirus status was reported to be diagnosed by the classifier with high specificity and sensitivity in both the original and validation cohorts. Several of the top co-occurrence clusters appeared to be linked to parvovirus B19, influenza, CMV and Epstein-Barr virus, according to a later analysis. Broadly in line with IMGT annotations, most TCR beta V segments showed up in productive rearrangements about 90% or about 30% of the time in an earlier analysis of a few hundred of the donors. In vitro tests confirmed that a few of the cytomegalovirus-associated TCR beta chains recognize cytomegalovirus antigens. In a later genetic analysis, fewer N-insertions in productive TCRs were reported among donors in an Asian-associated ancestry cluster than the approximately 670-donor mean. A further reported finding was that TCR beta sequences accurately predicted the HLA-A and HLA-B alleles for most subjects in the first cohort. In a later analysis, HLA-associated TCR beta chains were found to be more clonally expanded and to have lower generation probabilities than equally common non-associated chains. The presence/absence analyses assumed that sequencing depth was roughly uniform across donors, and that assumption may not be true. In the study, 150 to 200 TCR beta chains were listed as associated with cytomegalovirus. In a later analysis, the rate of TCR association differed among HLA loci, with DRB1 alleles having the most associated TCRs and HLA-C alleles having the fewest. The earlier analysis of about 600 of the donors excluded around 17 rarely observed V segments, including chromosome 9 orphons, because counts were too low. Correlated functional status among segregating V segments might reflect linkage disequilibrium, but an unknown experimental factor could not be ruled out. The authors suggested that the approach could potentially be generalized to other disease states and immunological phenotypes. Because some donors lacked HLA typing at each locus, the association tests relied only on the typed subset.

In total, roughly 710 healthy bone marrow donors made up the cohort. Cohort members were all nominally healthy when sampled, although unrecorded immune exposures were likely present. The donor tested CMV seronegative, placing the donor among the roughly 400 seronegative members of the cohort. A peripheral blood sample was provided by each donor, and peripheral blood mononuclear cells were used for TCR beta sequencing. The Qiagen DNeasy Blood Extraction Kit was used to extract genomic DNA from the blood cell samples. The library was generated by the immunoSEQ multiplex PCR assay. For the multiplex PCR, a mixture combining 60 forward primers for TCR Vbeta segments and 13 reverse primers for TCR Jbeta segments was used. The CDR3 region of rearranged TCR beta genes was amplified from genomic DNA with a multiplex PCR assay. Amplified TCR beta libraries were sequenced as 87-base-pair reads on the Illumina HiSeq System. Per the authors' processing: In a later analysis, 77 million or so unique TCR beta chains were counted across the 500 to 700 repertoires, and about 9.9 million of these chains were shared by at least two donors. Raw reads were error-corrected and collapsed into unique sequences with a nearest-neighbor algorithm that merged closely related sequences to remove PCR and sequencing errors. CDR3 sequences were aligned to IMGT reference sequences to assign V, D and J gene segments. For a sequence to be retained, a match of at least six nucleotides to both a V gene segment and a J gene segment was required. A rearrangement was called productive if the CDR3 had no stop codons and remained in frame with V and J, and every other rearrangement was called non-productive. CDR3 was defined according to IMGT convention as the region running from the second conserved V-encoded cysteine to the conserved J-encoded phenylalanine. The earlier analysis of about 570 of the donors excluded any sequence lacking an unambiguous match to a single V gene segment. An earlier analysis of some 610 of the donors called V segments functional above 56.7% productive rearrangements and segregating when the between-donor standard deviation exceeded 5%. A statistical classification framework was built for diagnosing cytomegalovirus status from the catalog of TCR beta chain sequences. In a later analysis, V and J genes were assigned by comparing TCR nucleotide sequences against IMGT/GENE-DB human TR gene sequences. A later analysis assigned CDR3 sequences and most-parsimonious VDJ recombination scenarios with the TCRdist pipeline. In a later analysis, each TCR beta chain was defined by its CDR3 amino acid sequence together with its V-gene family, and reads lacking a unique V-gene family were excluded. As a way to deal with suspected cross-contamination and a sequencing artifact, a later analysis dropped 450 to 600 nucleotide sequences that were highly shared and had low generation probability. A later analysis calculated a clonal expansion index for each public chain from normalized within-repertoire ranks of inferred template counts. A later analysis computed generation probabilities with a VDJ recombination model fitted to out-of-frame rearrangements, and checked the results against IGoR. A later analysis scored TCR-TCR, TCR-HLA and TCR-CMV co-occurrence with hypergeometric tests, applying a repertoire-size bias correction to TCR pairs. To estimate false discovery rates, a later analysis permuted the HLA or CMV assignments 20 times. In a later analysis, co-occurring TCRs were grouped using DBSCAN, and TCRdist sequence similarity was added for clustering within HLA-allele-positive subsets. For co-occurrence clustering, repertoires with fewer than 30,000 or more than 120,000 public chains were excluded, along with about five repertoires with anomalous nucleotide sharing. The immuneACCESS repertoire file appears here via TCRdb, limited to in-frame rearrangements. These files lack a portion of the clones; in checked studies, under half of the deficit traces to unresolved V genes, and the cause of the others is not known. The DNA gave D and trimming, while V, J and clone size come from that table. This sample comprises more than 200,000 clones, around 79% of them detected only once. Approximately 2% of the sample rests with the top ten.

V is cut back by 3 bases and J by 7 bases, with 5 bases in the junction unmatched. The cysteine opens and the phenylalanine closes a CDR3 of 13 amino acids. The CDR3 DNA has 39 bases and is translated from base 1. Taken from the germline V gene, the CDR1 and CDR2 loops are MDHEN and SYDVKM. Sequencing was done on a sample of PBMCs. This sequence uses TRBV28 and TRBJ2-7; the central 8 bases match TRBD1. This receptor was identified in a male donor in good health and CMV-seronegative. The CDR3 reads as follows: CASSFGTGDEQYF. The DNA reads TGTGCCAGCAGTTTCGGGACAGGTGATGAGCAGTACTTC.